The T cell receptor beta chain described here comes from a study of regulatory T cells in long-lasting Graves disease. Trimming at V came to 3 bases and at J to 5 bases, leaving 7 bases not matched to a gene. The CDR3 covers 15 residues. Germline V CDR1 and CDR2: SGHNT, YYREEE (reference sequence). Time point in this sample: newly diagnosed GD, antithyroid drugs for less than 3 months. After RNA was extracted from PBMCs, the TCR library was made from it. Both iRepertoire HTBI primers and Arm-PCR of CDR3 regions were used to build the TCR beta libraries. MiXCR was run by TCRdb on the multiplex PCR reads, yielding one entry per CDR3 protein. The sample has roughly 500,000 distinct CDR3 sequences; roughly 12% are singletons. Separately, the same data were catalogued under a study of T cells in Graves' hyperthyroidism and ophthalmopathy.

This sequence originates from a man aged 25 to 40 with Graves disease. The chain combines TRBV5-4 with TRBJ2-1, with TRBD2 matching over 8 bases. Sequencing was performed on peripheral blood mononuclear cells (PBMCs), taken at new diagnosis, from a patient treated with antithyroid drugs. The CDR3 sequence: CASSWGLEYNNEQFF. Here the CDR3 DNA reads TGTGCCAGCAGCTGGGGACTAGAATATAACAATGAGCAGTTCTTC. The whole variable domain, remainder taken from reference TRBV5-4 and TRBJ2-1, is ETGVTQSPTHLIKTRGQQVTLRCSSQSGHNTVSWYQQALGQGPQFIFQYYREEENGRGNFPPRFSGLQFPNYSSELNVNALELDDSALYLCASSWGLEYNNEQFFGPGTRLTVL.